This is a list of T cell receptor beta chains from one sample in a study of cytomegalovirus exposure and HLA in healthy donors. The protocol was immunoSEQ multiplex PCR, while the TCRdb copy is restricted to in-frame clones and leaves out a portion. The sample records about 120,000 clones, approximately 8.6% being singletons. The sample taken for sequencing was PBMCs. Source of these receptors: a woman aged 40 to 55 in good health and CMV-seropositive. The CDR3 runs from the conserved cysteine through the conserved F or W. Fields, in order: CDR3 protein, CDR3 DNA, V gene, D gene, J gene, clone size. The D gene is left open where the match is weak. Expanded clones get a size class; other rows say once, few or many, or leave the size out.

cdr3_aa: CASSFSISSYNSPLHF
cdr3_nt: TGTGCCAGCAGCTTCTCAATTAGCTCCTATAATTCACCCCTCCACTTT
v_call: TRBV7-2
d_call: .
j_call: TRBJ1-6
clone_size: few

cdr3_aa: CASSGLGTNEQFF
cdr3_nt: TGTGCCAGCAGTGGCTTGGGGACTAATGAGCAGTTCTTC
v_call: TRBV6-1
d_call: .
j_call: TRBJ2-1
clone_size: few

cdr3_aa: CASSPWTSGGPGTQYF
cdr3_nt: TGTGCCAGCAGCCCATGGACTAGCGGGGGCCCCGGTACGCAGTATTTT
v_call: TRBV13
d_call: TRBD2
j_call: TRBJ2-3
clone_size: .

cdr3_aa: CASMYSNEQYF
cdr3_nt: TGTGCCAGCATGTACAGCAACGAGCAGTACTTC
v_call: TRBV6-1
d_call: .
j_call: TRBJ2-7
clone_size: .

cdr3_aa: CASTRTRTGDGYTF
cdr3_nt: TGTGCCAGCACCCGAACGAGGACAGGGGATGGCTACACCTTC
v_call: TRBV2
d_call: TRBD1
j_call: TRBJ1-2
clone_size: .

cdr3_aa: CSVIGAYEQYF
cdr3_nt: TGCAGCGTTATCGGAGCCTACGAGCAGTACTTC
v_call: TRBV29-1
d_call: .
j_call: TRBJ2-7
clone_size: .

cdr3_aa: CASSPTSQDTQYF
cdr3_nt: TGTGCCAGTAGCCCGACTAGTCAAGATACGCAGTATTTT
v_call: TRBV19
d_call: .
j_call: TRBJ2-3
clone_size: few

cdr3_aa: CASSLFGPPNTEAFF
cdr3_nt: TGTGCCAGCAGTTTATTTGGGCCACCGAACACTGAAGCTTTCTTT
v_call: TRBV27
d_call: .
j_call: TRBJ1-1
clone_size: .

cdr3_aa: CASSYKGREAFF
cdr3_nt: TGTGCCAGCAGTTACAAGGGGAGGGAAGCTTTCTTT
v_call: TRBV6-5
d_call: .
j_call: TRBJ1-1
clone_size: few

cdr3_aa: CASSFLLGQGRLTETQYF
cdr3_nt: TGTGCCAGCAGCTTCTTATTGGGACAGGGAAGACTGACAGAGACCCAGTACTTC
v_call: TRBV7-9
d_call: TRBD1
j_call: TRBJ2-5
clone_size: .

cdr3_aa: CAWMARGTGEQYF
cdr3_nt: TGTGCCTGGATGGCCCGGGGGACAGGCGAGCAGTACTTC
v_call: TRBV30
d_call: TRBD1
j_call: TRBJ2-7
clone_size: .

cdr3_aa: CASAPDTLNTEAFF
cdr3_nt: TGTGCCAGCGCCCCGGACACTTTGAACACTGAAGCTTTCTTT
v_call: TRBV2
d_call: .
j_call: TRBJ1-1
clone_size: few

cdr3_aa: CASSERGTHYGYTF
cdr3_nt: TGTGCCAGCAGTGAAAGGGGTACTCACTATGGCTACACCTTC
v_call: TRBV6-4
d_call: .
j_call: TRBJ1-2
clone_size: few

cdr3_aa: CASSPRTVSNQPQHF
cdr3_nt: TGTGCCAGTAGCCCAAGGACAGTTAGCAATCAGCCCCAGCATTTT
v_call: TRBV19
d_call: .
j_call: TRBJ1-5
clone_size: few

cdr3_aa: CAWSAQGLSYEQYF
cdr3_nt: TGTGCCTGGAGTGCCCAGGGGCTCTCCTACGAGCAGTACTTC
v_call: TRBV30
d_call: .
j_call: TRBJ2-7
clone_size: few

cdr3_aa: CASSPTGGWMNTEAFF
cdr3_nt: TGTGCCAGCTCACCAACAGGGGGCTGGATGAACACTGAAGCTTTCTTT
v_call: TRBV18
d_call: TRBD1
j_call: TRBJ1-1
clone_size: .

cdr3_aa: CASSEWGDAAYEQYF
cdr3_nt: TGTGCCAGCAGTGAATGGGGGGACGCCGCCTACGAGCAGTACTTC
v_call: TRBV6-4
d_call: .
j_call: TRBJ2-7
clone_size: .

cdr3_aa: CASSLGGENTEAFF
cdr3_nt: TGTGCCAGCAGCCTCGGAGGCGAGAACACTGAAGCTTTCTTT
v_call: TRBV5-6
d_call: .
j_call: TRBJ1-1
clone_size: many

cdr3_aa: CASSLDQGARDTQYF
cdr3_nt: TGCGCCAGCAGCTTGGATCAGGGGGCCAGAGATACGCAGTATTTT
v_call: TRBV5-1
d_call: TRBD1
j_call: TRBJ2-3
clone_size: .

cdr3_aa: CASSEGRNEKLFF
cdr3_nt: TGTGCCAGCAGTGAAGGTAGAAATGAAAAACTGTTTTTT
v_call: TRBV6-1
d_call: .
j_call: TRBJ1-4
clone_size: few

cdr3_aa: CASSYSLSVSNEKLFF
cdr3_nt: TGTGCCAGCAGTTACTCCTTGTCGGTTTCTAATGAAAAACTGTTTTTT
v_call: TRBV6-6
d_call: .
j_call: TRBJ1-4
clone_size: few

cdr3_aa: CASSQVSGGIYEQYF
cdr3_nt: TGTGCCAGCAGCCAAGTGAGCGGGGGTATTTACGAGCAGTACTTC
v_call: TRBV4-2
d_call: TRBD2
j_call: TRBJ2-7
clone_size: .

cdr3_aa: CASSGATGTFSGNTIYF
cdr3_nt: TGTGCCAGCAGTGGTGCGACAGGGACCTTCTCTGGAAACACCATATATTTT
v_call: TRBV25-1
d_call: TRBD1
j_call: TRBJ1-3
clone_size: .

cdr3_aa: CAWSLEGETQYF
cdr3_nt: TGTGCCTGGAGTCTTGAGGGAGAGACCCAGTACTTC
v_call: TRBV30
d_call: .
j_call: TRBJ2-5
clone_size: .

cdr3_aa: CASSSPGTRGRNEQFF
cdr3_nt: TGTGCCAGCAGCTCCCCCGGGACTAGAGGTAGAAATGAGCAGTTCTTC
v_call: TRBV5-4
d_call: TRBD2
j_call: TRBJ2-1
clone_size: .

cdr3_aa: CAISESRNGREKLFF
cdr3_nt: TGTGCCATCAGTGAGTCGAGGAACGGTAGAGAAAAACTGTTTTTT
v_call: TRBV10-3
d_call: .
j_call: TRBJ1-4
clone_size: .